This entry concerns a single TCR beta chain. These data come from a study of blood T cells in healthy people across ages. A J-beta primer mix and a sample-barcoded 5' primer were used in a second PCR of about 7 to 12 cycles. TCRdb redid the calling of the 5' RACE reads with MiXCR, one entry per CDR3 protein. This sample has 800,000 to 1,300,000 distinct CDR3 sequences, with almost 25% found just once. The V end lost 0 bases, the J end lost 1 base, and 13 bases lay between the germline ends. Germline assignment: CDR1 MGHRA and CDR2 YSYEKL. This CDR3 is 18 amino acids long. This sample also belongs to another study, concerning T cells of mothers and their children. This second report adds: Each donor was one of three healthy Caucasian mothers or one of their six children.

Sequenced: blood. The sequence came from a girl aged 2 to 9 in good health. This sequence joins TRBV4-1 and TRBJ2-6; D possibly corresponds to TRBD1 (6 bases). The CDR3 DNA is TGCGCCAGCAGCCAAGATCGGGGACATAGGTCTGGGGCCAACGTCCTGACTTTC. Translated: CASSQDRGHRSGANVLTF.